The rows below give T cell receptor beta chains drawn from one sample of a study of Ad26.COV2.S vaccination and SARS-CoV-2 variants. TCRdb keeps only in-frame clones here, not all; method: immunoSEQ multiplex PCR. The table shows fewer than 500,000 clones, with roughly 89% occurring only once. The sequencing used peripheral blood, collected in a trial of Ad26.COV2.S vaccine versus placebo. Receptor source: a person aged 18-60 years who received the Ad26.COV2.S COVID-19 vaccine or a placebo. The CDR3 runs from the conserved cysteine through the conserved F or W. The order of the fields is J gene, V gene, clone size, D gene, CDR3 protein, CDR3 DNA. The D gene is left open where the match is weak. The size of a clone is reported for some rows only, either as once, few or many, or as a class for expanded clones.

TRBJ1-2 | TRBV4-1 | - | - | CASSPDIFQGGNGYTF | TGCGCCAGCAGCCCGGATATCTTCCAGGGTGGGAATGGCTACACCTTC
TRBJ1-1 | TRBV28 | - | - | CASSSGTTRNEAFF | TGTGCCAGCAGCTCCGGGACAACCCGGAATGAAGCTTTCTTT
TRBJ2-1 | TRBV10-3 | - | - | CAISESYNEQFF | TGTGCCATCAGTGAGTCGTACAATGAGCAGTTCTTC
TRBJ1-6 | TRBV4-1 | - | - | CASRRHVNSPLHF | TGCGCCAGCAGACGACATGTTAATTCACCCCTCCACTTT
TRBJ2-1 | TRBV18 | - | TRBD2 | CASSPRTRGGVVEQFF | TGTGCCAGCTCACCTCGGACTAGAGGAGGAGTCGTTGAGCAGTTCTTC
TRBJ2-1 | TRBV18 | - | TRBD2 | CASSQSGTSWGDEQFF | TGTGCCAGCTCTCAATCTGGGACTAGCTGGGGAGATGAGCAGTTCTTC
TRBJ1-6 | TRBV10-3 | few | - | CAISAPKRGSPLHF | TGTGCCATCAGTGCCCCGAAAAGAGGGTCACCCCTCCACTTT
TRBJ1-3 | TRBV6-2/TRBV6-3 | - | - | CASSYSKRGRPLSGNTIYF | TGTGCCAGCAGTTACTCGAAAAGGGGCCGTCCCCTTTCTGGAAACACCATATATTTT
TRBJ2-1 | TRBV7-2 | - | TRBD1 | CASSPQQGINNEQFF | TGTGCCAGCAGCCCTCAACAGGGGATCAACAATGAGCAGTTCTTC
TRBJ2-3 | TRBV30 | - | - | CAWRIGGDTDTQYF | TGTGCCTGGCGAATCGGCGGTGACACAGATACGCAGTATTTT
TRBJ2-2 | TRBV24-1 | - | - | CATSESRRNTGELFF | TGTGCCACCAGTGAGTCGCGCCGGAACACCGGGGAGCTGTTTTTT
TRBJ2-2 | TRBV5-4 | - | TRBD2 | CASSFERGNTGELFF | TGTGCCAGCAGCTTTGAGCGGGGAAACACCGGGGAGCTGTTTTTT
TRBJ2-2 | TRBV6-5 | few | - | CASSYWGELFF | TGTGCCAGCAGTTACTGGGGGGAGCTGTTTTTT
TRBJ2-2 | TRBV7-2 | - | - | CASSLAIGAGELFF | TGTGCCAGCAGCTTAGCGATCGGGGCCGGGGAGCTGTTTTTT
TRBJ2-3 | TRBV11-2 | once | - | CASSFSGTDTQYF | TGTGCCAGCAGTTTCAGCGGCACAGATACGCAGTATTTT
TRBJ1-1 | TRBV29-1 | - | - | CSVVQGNMNTEAFF | TGCAGCGTTGTACAGGGAAACATGAACACTGAAGCTTTCTTT
TRBJ2-7 | TRBV6-5 | - | TRBD1 | CASSRDRGYEQYF | TGTGCCAGCAGCCGGGACAGGGGGTACGAGCAGTACTTC
TRBJ1-2 | TRBV24-1 | - | - | CATSDSGGFGYTF | TGTGCCACCAGTGATTCCGGGGGTTTTGGCTACACCTTC
TRBJ2-1 | TRBV7-9 | - | - | CASSLGVSGYNEQFF | TGTGCCAGCAGCCTTGGGGTTTCGGGCTACAATGAGCAGTTCTTC
TRBJ2-7 | TRBV5-5 | - | - | CASSLAWSSYEQYF | TGTGCCAGCAGCTTGGCCTGGAGCTCCTACGAGCAGTACTTC
TRBJ1-1 | TRBV6-6 | - | - | CASSYSRGTEAFF | TGTGCCAGCAGTTACTCGAGGGGAACTGAAGCTTTCTTT
TRBJ2-1 | TRBV5-6 | - | TRBD2 | CASSLDRGVVYNEQFF | TGTGCCAGCAGCTTGGACCGGGGGGTGGTCTACAATGAGCAGTTCTTC